These T cell receptor beta chains were read from a single sample in a study of blood T cell repertoires in COVID-19. The table came from immunoSEQ multiplex PCR; TCRdb's copy has only in-frame clones and leaves some out. The repertoire holds 330,000 or so clones, with about 90% as singletons. The sequenced sample consisted of PBMCs or T cells enriched from blood (not recorded which). These TCRs come from a man aged 25-45 years who had recovered from COVID-19. Each CDR3 is given with its conserved first and last residue. D genes are given only for firm matches. The listing skips clone size in some rows; elsewhere it reads once, few, many or a size class.

clone_size	v_call	d_call	j_call	cdr3_aa	cdr3_nt
NA	TRBV28	NA	TRBJ1-6	CASSLPQGFSSYNSPLHF	TGTGCCAGCAGTTTACCCCAGGGGTTCAGCTCCTATAATTCACCCCTCCACTTT
NA	TRBV15	NA	TRBJ2-3	CATSRRDTDTQYF	TGTGCCACCTCTAGGCGGGACACAGATACGCAGTATTTT
NA	TRBV7-9	TRBD1	TRBJ1-2	CASSLGDRVDYGYTF	TGTGCCAGCAGCTTAGGGGACAGGGTCGACTATGGCTACACCTTC
NA	TRBV7-9	NA	TRBJ2-3	CASSLGRAGRSTDTQYF	TGTGCCAGCAGCTTAGGAAGGGCGGGGAGGTCCACAGATACGCAGTATTTT
NA	TRBV11-2	NA	TRBJ2-3	CASSLAGRFADTQYF	TGTGCCAGCAGCTTAGCGGGGAGGTTTGCAGATACGCAGTATTTT
NA	TRBV19	TRBD1	TRBJ2-2	CASSIRQGGTGELFF	TGTGCCAGTAGTATCCGACAGGGTGGAACCGGGGAGCTGTTTTTT
NA	TRBV5-1	NA	TRBJ2-7	CASSPDRNRGYEQYF	TGCGCCAGCAGCCCGGATCGTAATCGGGGTTACGAGCAGTACTTC
NA	TRBV18	NA	TRBJ2-3	CASSPSTGSDTQYF	TGTGCCAGCTCACCAAGCACAGGGTCAGATACGCAGTATTTT
few	TRBV19	NA	TRBJ1-6	CASSIAFQGSYNSPLHF	TGTGCCAGTAGTATCGCATTCCAGGGGTCTTATAATTCACCCCTCCACTTT
NA	TRBV6-1	TRBD1	TRBJ1-2	CASSEAHGTANYGYTF	TGTGCCAGCAGTGAAGCGCACGGGACAGCTAACTATGGCTACACCTTC
NA	TRBV5-6	NA	TRBJ1-1	CASSLDRFTEAFF	TGTGCCAGCAGCTTGGACCGGTTTACTGAAGCTTTCTTT
few	TRBV7-9	NA	TRBJ1-6	CASSLPGNSSPLHF	TGTGCCAGCAGCTTACCAGGGAACAGTTCACCCCTCCACTTT
few	TRBV4-1	NA	TRBJ1-1	CASSQDPVNTEAFF	TGCGCCAGCAGCCAAGATCCGGTGAACACTGAAGCTTTCTTT
NA	TRBV19	NA	TRBJ1-1	CASSTQGYMNTEAFF	TGTGCCAGTAGTACTCAGGGCTACATGAACACTGAAGCTTTCTTT
NA	TRBV20-1	TRBD1	TRBJ2-1	CSASPLLRDRYNNEQFF	TGCAGTGCCAGTCCCCTACTCCGGGACAGATATAACAATGAGCAGTTCTTC
NA	TRBV2	NA	TRBJ2-7	CASSEGLLSYEQYF	TGTGCCAGCAGTGAAGGACTTCTGAGCTACGAGCAGTACTTC
once	TRBV5-1	NA	TRBJ1-3	CASKGRGKNTIYF	TGCGCCAGCAAGGGCAGGGGAAAAAACACCATATATTTT
NA	TRBV4-1	TRBD1	TRBJ2-7	CASSHKTGGTYEQYF	TGCGCCAGCAGCCACAAGACAGGGGGGACCTACGAGCAGTACTTC
NA	TRBV29-1	TRBD2	TRBJ2-3	CSVDGVGSGETLSTDTQYF	TGCAGCGTTGATGGAGTTGGGAGCGGGGAGACCCTTAGCACAGATACGCAGTATTTT
NA	TRBV5-6	NA	TRBJ1-1	CASSYSDTEAFF	TGTGCCAGCAGCTATAGTGACACTGAAGCTTTCTTT
NA	TRBV7-9	NA	TRBJ1-1	CASSLEQGGTEAFF	TGTGCCAGCAGCTTAGAGCAGGGAGGGACTGAAGCTTTCTTT
NA	TRBV9	NA	TRBJ2-7	CASSVAVGPYEQYF	TGTGCCAGCAGCGTAGCAGTGGGGCCCTACGAGCAGTACTTC
NA	TRBV12-5	NA	TRBJ2-2	CASGLVRGRRTGELFF	TGTGCTAGTGGTTTGGTAAGAGGGAGGCGGACCGGGGAGCTGTTTTTT
NA	TRBV18	NA	TRBJ2-7	CASSPPDSYEQYF	TGTGCCAGCTCACCACCGGACAGCTACGAGCAGTACTTC
once	TRBV7-9	NA	TRBJ2-5	CASSARVEETQYF	TGTGCCAGCAGCGCCAGGGTGGAAGAGACCCAGTACTTC
NA	TRBV30	NA	TRBJ2-3	CAWSVRRTSTFTDTQYF	TGTGCCTGGAGTGTACGAAGAACTAGTACGTTCACAGATACGCAGTATTTT
NA	TRBV18	TRBD2	TRBJ2-7	CASSSPGGRVAYEQYF	TGTGCCAGCTCATCCCCGGGAGGGCGCGTGGCCTACGAGCAGTACTTC
NA	TRBV5-1	TRBD1	TRBJ2-3	CASSTGQGVGGTQYF	TGCGCCAGCAGCACAGGACAGGGAGTGGGGGGTACGCAGTATTTT
NA	TRBV28	NA	TRBJ1-2	CASSLLALRERTYYGYTF	TGTGCCAGCAGTTTATTGGCCCTCCGGGAGCGAACTTACTATGGCTACACCTTC
NA	TRBV11-1	TRBD1	TRBJ2-7	CASSGTGQLGQYF	TGTGCCAGCTCCGGGACAGGGCAATTGGGGCAGTACTTC
NA	TRBV5-1	NA	TRBJ2-5	CASSLRETQYF	TGCGCCAGCAGCTTGCGAGAGACCCAGTACTTC
NA	TRBV7-9	TRBD1	TRBJ1-2	CASSLASGQGGGGYTF	TGTGCCAGCAGCTTAGCCTCTGGACAGGGGGGTGGAGGCTACACCTTC
NA	TRBV2	TRBD2	TRBJ2-7	CASSVGLAGENYEQYF	TGTGCCAGCAGTGTGGGACTAGCGGGGGAGAACTACGAGCAGTACTTC
NA	TRBV30	NA	TRBJ1-1	CAWSSGGDTEAFF	TGTGCCTGGAGTTCTGGGGGGGACACTGAAGCTTTCTTT
NA	TRBV18	TRBD1	TRBJ1-2	CASSPTGTGGGSYGYTF	TGTGCCAGCTCACCGACCGGGACAGGGGGCGGATCCTATGGCTACACCTTC
once	TRBV5-6	NA	TRBJ1-2	CASSLGGLNYGYTF	TGTGCCAGCAGCTTGGGGGGACTCAACTATGGCTACACCTTC
NA	TRBV30	NA	TRBJ1-6	CAWSPDRNYNYPPNSPLHF	TGTGCCTGGAGTCCCGACAGGAATTACAATTACCCCCCTAATTCACCCCTCCACTTT
NA	TRBV7-9	TRBD2	TRBJ2-1	CASTLAGGGAYNEQFF	TGTGCCAGCACCCTCGCTGGCGGGGGGGCTTACAATGAGCAGTTCTTC
NA	TRBV11-2	TRBD1	TRBJ1-5	CASSTGTGGNQPQHF	TGTGCCAGCAGCACCGGGACAGGGGGCAATCAGCCCCAGCATTTT
NA	TRBV19	NA	TRBJ1-5	CASSIEVGRQPQHF	TGTGCCAGTAGTATAGAGGTCGGTCGTCAGCCCCAGCATTTT
NA	TRBV15	TRBD1	TRBJ2-5	CATGRDSQETQYF	TGTGCCACCGGCCGGGACAGCCAAGAGACCCAGTACTTC
NA	TRBV11-3	TRBD2	TRBJ2-1	CASSLMAGGKNEQFF	TGTGCCAGCAGCTTAATGGCGGGGGGTAAGAATGAGCAGTTCTTC
NA	TRBV28	NA	TRBJ2-1	CASSYLGNYNEQFF	TGTGCCAGCAGTTATCTAGGAAATTACAATGAGCAGTTCTTC
NA	TRBV6-5	NA	TRBJ2-7	CASSPTAGANYEQYF	TGTGCCAGCAGCCCCACGGCGGGGGCCAACTACGAGCAGTACTTC
NA	TRBV25-1	TRBD1	TRBJ1-2	CASSQNRGYGYTF	TGTGCCAGCAGTCAAAACAGGGGGTATGGCTACACCTTC
NA	TRBV19	TRBD1	TRBJ1-2	CASSDPGQGYYGYTF	TGTGCCAGTAGTGATCCGGGACAGGGATACTATGGCTACACCTTC
NA	TRBV19	NA	TRBJ1-2	CATKLDRTTYGYTF	TGTGCCACAAAATTAGACAGGACGACCTATGGCTACACCTTC
NA	TRBV6-5	TRBD1	TRBJ2-7	CASSTRDRGRVQYF	TGTGCCAGCAGTACCCGGGACAGGGGGCGCGTGCAGTACTTC
NA	TRBV21-1	NA	TRBJ1-5	CASNSNSDNSNQPQHF	TGTGCCAGCAACTCAAACAGTGACAATAGCAATCAGCCCCAGCATTTT
NA	TRBV6-1	TRBD1	TRBJ1-5	CASSETGEYSNQPQHF	TGTGCCAGCAGTGAGACAGGGGAATATAGCAATCAGCCCCAGCATTTT
NA	TRBV3-1/TRBV3-2	TRBD2	TRBJ2-5	CASSPPLGGGTQETQYF	TGTGCCAGCAGCCCCCCTTTGGGCGGGGGGACCCAAGAGACCCAGTACTTC
NA	TRBV30	NA	TRBJ1-2	CAWSVGGASRGYTF	TGTGCCTGGAGTGTCGGGGGGGCCTCGCGTGGCTACACCTTC
NA	TRBV7-9	TRBD1	TRBJ2-3	CASSRPGQGAGTQYF	TGTGCCAGCAGCCGTCCGGGACAGGGGGCTGGTACGCAGTATTTT
NA	TRBV29-1	NA	TRBJ2-7	CSVEAFYEQYF	TGCAGCGTTGAAGCCTTTTACGAGCAGTACTTC
NA	TRBV30	TRBD1	TRBJ2-5	CAWSLPLPGQGAHETQYF	TGTGCCTGGAGCCTACCCCTCCCGGGACAGGGGGCCCACGAGACCCAGTACTTC
NA	TRBV15	NA	TRBJ1-2	CATSRDRGKWGYTF	TGTGCCACCAGCAGAGATAGGGGGAAGTGGGGCTACACCTTC
NA	TRBV27	NA	TRBJ2-5	CASSLAVQETQYF	TGTGCCAGCAGTTTGGCTGTCCAGGAGACCCAGTACTTC
NA	TRBV28	NA	TRBJ1-1	CASSHTEAFF	TGTGCCAGCAGCCATACAGAAGCTTTCTTT
NA	TRBV10-3	NA	TRBJ1-2	CAIAGSNYGYTF	TGTGCCATCGCAGGGTCTAACTATGGCTACACCTTC
NA	TRBV9	NA	TRBJ2-2	CASSQQGNTGELFF	TGTGCCAGCAGCCAACAGGGAAACACCGGGGAGCTGTTTTTT